This record concerns one T cell receptor (beta chain) sequence. Its antigen is currently unknown. The primer mix had 60 Vbeta and 13 Jbeta primers. Clones were sequenced by immunoSEQ multiplex PCR, and TCRdb holds only the in-frame ones, with some missing. The sample has around 94,000 clones, around four fifths seen once; the top ten hold 2% to 3%. The length of the CDR3 is 15 residues. Trimming took 1 base from V and 1 from J, leaving 11 bases between them. CDR1 and CDR2 (germline): LNHDA, SQIVND (reference sequence). This entry comes from a study of cytomegalovirus exposure and HLA in healthy donors. Study-wide findings and caveats: Rates of TCR association differed by HLA locus in a later analysis, with DRB1 highest and HLA-C lowest. In a later analysis, donors in an Asian-associated ancestry cluster reportedly had fewer N-insertions in productive TCRs than the cohort mean. Sequencing likely generated an artifact that appeared as a cluster of highly shared sequence variants.

Sequenced sample: PBMCs. The chain couples TRBV19 to TRBJ2-7; perhaps TRBD1 as D (6 bases). The clonotype comes from a man aged 40-50 years in good health and CMV-seronegative. CDR3 amino acids: CASSIAGTPSYEQYF. The CDR3 nucleotides are TGTGCCAGTAGTATAGCCGGGACACCGTCCTACGAGCAGTACTTC.